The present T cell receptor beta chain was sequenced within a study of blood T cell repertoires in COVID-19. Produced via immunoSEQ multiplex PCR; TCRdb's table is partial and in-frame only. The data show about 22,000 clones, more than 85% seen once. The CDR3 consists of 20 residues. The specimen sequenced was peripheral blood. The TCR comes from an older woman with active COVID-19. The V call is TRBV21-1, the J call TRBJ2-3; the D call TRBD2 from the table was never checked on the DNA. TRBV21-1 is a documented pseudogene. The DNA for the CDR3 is TGTGCCAGCAGCAAAGGGTGTATCTTAGGACTAGCGGGACTCACAGATACGCAGTATTTT. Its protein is CASSKGCILGLAGLTDTQYF.